The TCR beta chain described here comes from a study of graft-versus-host responses after intestinal transplantation. Study details: Anti-thymocyte globulin induction, then tacrolimus and steroids for around 3 years, went to all recipients. Study-wide findings and caveats: Within allografts, high graft-versus-host to host-versus-graft clonal ratios were seen among patients with graft-donor T cell macrochimerism. Early post-transplant declines in HvG were associated with peak levels of circulating GvH clones. Analysis identified GvH clones in recipient marrow, with some appearing first in ileum or blood.

Sequenced by immunoSEQ multiplex PCR; TCRdb stores in-frame clones only, minus some. Of some 62,000 clones in the sample, over 90% were seen once. This CDR3 region has 13 residues. CDR1 and CDR2 from the germline V gene are SNHLY and FYNNEI. Trimming took off 2 bases at V and 8 bases at J, with 9 bases between the two ends. As concerns this clone: Its antigen remains unidentified.

The origin of this receptor is a human donor who was the organ donor for an intestinal transplant. The rearrangement joins TRBV2 to TRBJ1-4; D possibly corresponds to TRBD1 (5 bases). The sample here was unstimulated CD8+ T cells sorted from spleen or lymph node cells, taken before transplant. For the CDR3, the DNA is TGTGCCAGCAGTGAATGGGACTCCGAAAAACTGTTTTTT. This encodes CASSEWDSEKLFF.